Listed below are T cell receptor beta chains from one sample, sequenced in a study of T cell changes during pregnancy in multiple sclerosis. TCRdb's table, derived via immunoSEQ multiplex PCR, lists solely in-frame clones and lacks some. Of just under 80,000 clones listed, 90% to 95% are singletons. The sequenced sample was peripheral blood, obtained in the first trimester of pregnancy. The receptor source for this set is a female donor with multiple sclerosis, enrolled in a pregnancy study. Both conserved end residues are part of each CDR3. The D gene is left open where the match is weak. Part of the rows lack a size; the others show once, few, many or a class for expanded clones.

clone_size,d_call,j_call,v_call,cdr3_aa,cdr3_nt
.,.,TRBJ2-7,TRBV20-1,CSARAGVEQYF,TGCAGTGCTAGAGCAGGGGTTGAGCAGTACTTC
.,TRBD1,TRBJ1-2,TRBV28,CASSFRTGSQLF,TGTGCCAGCAGTTTCAGGACAGGGAGTCAACTTTTC
.,TRBD1,TRBJ1-5,TRBV2,CASRDRKNQPQHF,TGTGCCAGCAGGGACAGGAAGAATCAGCCCCAGCATTTT
.,.,TRBJ1-1,TRBV2,CASSDQGWEYTEAFF,TGTGCCAGCAGTGATCAGGGATGGGAATACACTGAAGCTTTCTTT
.,TRBD1,TRBJ2-7,TRBV9,CASSVAGTAIYEQYF,TGTGCCAGCAGCGTAGCCGGGACAGCCATCTACGAGCAGTACTTC
.,TRBD1,TRBJ2-7,TRBV11-2,CASSPTGNFYEQYF,TGTGCCAGCAGCCCGACAGGGAACTTCTACGAGCAGTATTTC
.,.,TRBJ2-7,TRBV11-2,CASSLRPGGTGWDEQYF,TGTGCCAGCAGCCTCCGACCTGGGGGCACCGGCTGGGACGAGCAGTACTTC
.,.,TRBJ1-1,TRBV6-5,CASSASGNTEAFF,TGTGCCAGCAGTGCGAGCGGGAACACTGAAGCTTTCTTT
.,.,TRBJ1-3,TRBV7-9,CASSFRQSSGNTIYF,TGTGCCAGCAGCTTCCGACAGAGCTCTGGAAACACCATATATTTT
.,.,TRBJ1-3,TRBV30,CAWSVWAILGNTIYF,TGTGCCTGGAGTGTATGGGCAATCCTTGGAAACACCATATATTTT
.,.,TRBJ2-7,TRBV6-5,CASSYSSQNYEQYF,TGTGCCAGCAGTTACTCGTCCCAGAACTACGAGCAGTACTTC
.,.,TRBJ2-3,TRBV7-2,CASSTGTSTDTQYF,TGTGCCAGCAGCACTGGGACTAGCACAGATACGCAGTATTTT
.,TRBD2,TRBJ2-5,TRBV7-2,CASSQGTSGGSRTQYF,TGTGCCAGCAGCCAAGGGACTAGCGGGGGGTCCCGGACCCAGTACTTC
.,TRBD2,TRBJ2-7,TRBV5-1,CASSLRGVGLAGESTYEQYF,TGCGCCAGCAGCTTGAGGGGGGTAGGGCTAGCGGGAGAGTCAACCTACGAGCAGTACTTC
.,.,TRBJ1-3,TRBV10-2,CASSGGGQGTGNTIYF,TGCGCCAGCAGTGGAGGGGGTCAAGGAACTGGAAACACCATATATTTT
.,.,TRBJ2-1,TRBV5-4,CASSLVWGSGLSSYNEQFF,TGTGCCAGCAGCTTGGTTTGGGGTAGCGGCCTTAGCTCCTACAATGAGCAGTTCTTC
.,TRBD2,TRBJ2-1,TRBV16,CASSPSGGSYNEQFF,TGTGCCAGCAGCCCGAGCGGGGGCTCCTACAATGAGCAGTTCTTC
.,TRBD2,TRBJ2-1,TRBV15,CATSSFLAGGLHEQFF,TGTGCCACCAGCAGTTTTCTAGCGGGAGGCCTCCATGAGCAGTTCTTC
.,.,TRBJ1-3,TRBV23-1,CASSQEQGSEANSGNTIYF,TGCGCCAGCAGTCAAGAACAAGGTTCAGAGGCGAACTCTGGAAACACCATATATTTT
.,TRBD1,TRBJ2-7,TRBV10-3,CATCRGTGSYEQYF,TGTGCCACCTGTCGAGGGACAGGCTCCTACGAGCAGTACTTC
.,TRBD1,TRBJ1-2,TRBV28,CASSLTGGRYGYTF,TGTGCCAGCAGTTTAACAGGGGGCCGCTATGGCTACACCTTC
.,.,TRBJ1-5,TRBV28,CASITGNQPQHF,TGTGCCAGCATTACGGGGAACCAGCCCCAGCATTTT
once,.,TRBJ1-5,TRBV27,CASRKDFNQSQHF,TGTGCCAGCAGGAAAGACTTTAATCAGTCCCAGCATTTT
.,TRBD2,TRBJ2-7,TRBV6-1,CASSEASGGAYEQYF,TGTGCCAGCAGTGAAGCTAGCGGGGGGGCCTACGAGCAGTACTTC
.,TRBD1,TRBJ1-2,TRBV10-3,CAISESHRTGGYGYTF,TGTGCCATCAGTGAGTCCCACCGGACAGGGGGCTATGGCTACACCTTC
.,.,TRBJ1-4,TRBV6-5,CASSYIQGDEKLFF,TGTGCCAGCAGTTACATTCAGGGTGACGAAAAACTGTTTTTT
.,TRBD2,TRBJ2-7,TRBV7-9,CASSPRLAGSPYEQYF,TGTGCCAGCAGCCCCCGACTAGCGGGGTCCCCCTACGAGCAGTACTTC
.,TRBD1,TRBJ2-2,TRBV6-5,CASLRQGDTGELFF,TGTGCCAGCCTGAGACAGGGGGACACCGGGGAGCTGTTTTTT
.,.,TRBJ1-2,TRBV9,CASSVARDSYGYTF,TGTGCCAGCAGCGTAGCTAGAGACAGCTATGGCTACACCTTC
.,.,TRBJ1-6,TRBV5-1,CASSLEGVYNSPLHF,TGCGCCAGCAGCTTGGAGGGGGTCTATAATTCACCCCTCCACTTT
.,.,TRBJ1-1,TRBV19,CASGWAGMNTEAFF,TGTGCCAGTGGCTGGGCAGGGATGAACACTGAAGCTTTCTTT
.,TRBD1,TRBJ1-1,TRBV4-2,CASSLTGGTEAFF,TGTGCCAGCAGTTTAACAGGGGGCACTGAAGCTTTCTTT
.,.,TRBJ1-1,TRBV7-9,CASSLAGGGNTEAFF,TGTGCCAGCAGCTTAGCCGGGGGGGGGAACACTGAAGCTTTCTTT
.,.,TRBJ1-3,TRBV11-2,CASSLTGTYGNTIYF,TGTGCCAGCAGTCTTACTGGGACATATGGAAACACCATATATTTT
.,TRBD1,TRBJ2-1,TRBV19,CASDRAGEQFF,TGTGCCAGTGACAGGGCAGGTGAGCAGTTCTTC
.,.,TRBJ2-7,TRBV5-6,CASSQLDSYEQYF,TGTGCCAGCAGCCAACTGGACAGCTACGAGCAGTACTTC
.,.,TRBJ2-3,TRBV7-3,CASSLNSFYTDTQYF,TGTGCCAGCAGCTTAAATAGTTTTTACACAGATACGCAGTATTTT
.,TRBD2,TRBJ2-4,TRBV28,CASSFRAGFQYF,TGTGCCAGCAGTTTTCGAGCGGGGTTTCAGTACTTC
.,.,TRBJ2-1,TRBV29-1,CSVARASTYNEQFF,TGCAGCGTTGCCAGGGCTTCTACCTACAATGAGCAGTTCTTC
.,TRBD2,TRBJ2-7,TRBV7-2,CASSLAGRGGQESEQYF,TGTGCCAGCAGCTTAGCCGGTCGGGGGGGCCAGGAAAGCGAGCAGTACTTC
.,.,TRBJ1-4,TRBV19,CASTNPTGGPNEKLFF,TGTGCCAGTACCAACCCGACGGGGGGACCTAATGAAAAACTGTTTTTT
once,TRBD1,TRBJ1-1,TRBV5-5,CASSIRDRGGGVTEAFF,TGTGCCAGCAGCATCCGGGACAGGGGCGGTGGGGTAACTGAAGCTTTCTTT
.,TRBD1,TRBJ1-4,TRBV6-6,CASSYDRGRKEKLFF,TGTGCCAGCAGCTATGACAGGGGGCGAAAGGAAAAACTGTTTTTT
.,TRBD1,TRBJ1-2,TRBV2,CASGLPLRDRGSHGYTF,TGTGCCAGTGGCCTCCCACTCAGGGACAGGGGATCCCATGGCTACACCTTC
.,TRBD2,TRBJ2-7,TRBV5-4,CASSSTSGTSYEQYF,TGTGCCAGCAGCTCGACTAGCGGGACCTCCTACGAGCAGTACTTC
once,TRBD2,TRBJ2-7,TRBV6-6,CASCYRTSGSYEQYF,TGTGCCAGCTGTTACAGGACTAGCGGCTCCTACGAGCAGTACTTC
.,TRBD1,TRBJ1-5,TRBV4-2,CASSQEGQQPQHF,TGTGCCAGCAGCCAAGAGGGACAGCAGCCCCAGCATTTT
.,.,TRBJ2-1,TRBV7-6,CASSISRSSYNEQFF,TGTGCCAGCAGCATCTCTAGGAGCTCCTACAATGAGCAGTTCTTC
.,.,TRBJ2-1,TRBV21-1,CASRGPLGLAFYNEQFF,TGTGCCAGCAGGGGCCCATTAGGACTAGCGTTTTACAATGAGCAGTTCTTC
.,TRBD2,TRBJ2-1,TRBV28,CASRTRREKGKNEQFF,TGTGCCAGCAGGACTCGGCGGGAGAAAGGAAAAAATGAGCAGTTCTTC
.,.,TRBJ1-2,TRBV7-9,CASSRTENYGYTF,TGTGCCAGCAGCCGGACAGAGAACTATGGCTACACCTTC
.,.,TRBJ1-4,TRBV7-9,CASSLGPKGNEKLFF,TGTGCCAGCAGCTTAGGGCCCAAGGGGAATGAAAAACTGTTTTTT